The 27 T cell receptor beta chains below come from one sample, sequenced in a study of shared clonotypes between healthy human individuals. Produced via immunoSEQ multiplex PCR; TCRdb's table is partial and in-frame only. The table shows 2.5 million or so clones, with around nine tenths occurring only once. Material for sequencing was naive CD4+ T cells sorted from blood. The subset here: CD45RA+ positively selected. The source of these receptors is a man aged 18-30 years in good health.

The chain combines TRBV2 with TRBJ2-7; 12 bases are a match to TRBD1. This CDR3 is built from 16 residues. After removal of 5 bases from V and 3 bases from J, the junction contained 8 bases not matched to a gene. The germline V gene has CDR1 SNHLY and CDR2 FYNNEI. This CDR3 is CASSLSRDRGHYEQYF. The CDR3 DNA follows: TGTGCCAGCAGTTTGTCCCGGGACAGGGGGCACTACGAGCAGTACTTC.

The CDR3 reads CASSSSGGSVRTEAFF. The CDR3 DNA reads as TGTGCCAGCAGCTCCTCAGGGGGCTCGGTTAGGACTGAAGCTTTCTTT. The V call is TRBV11-2, the J call TRBJ1-1, with 8 bases matching TRBD1. In germline, CDR1 is SGHAT, CDR2 FQNNGV. This CDR3 contains 16 residues. V lost 4 bases, J lost 5 bases, and 12 bases stayed unmatched. Combining the CDR3 with reference TRBV11-2 and TRBJ1-1 gives the whole variable domain EAGVAQSPRYKIIEKRQSVAFWCNPISGHATLYWYQQILGQGPKLLIQFQNNGVVDDSQLPKDRFSAERLKGVDSTLKIQPAKLEDSAVYLCASSSSGGSVRTEAFFGQGTRLTVV.

The chain combines TRBV30 with TRBJ1-5; possible D gene TRBD1, 5 bases. Looked up from germline, CDR1 is GTSNPN and CDR2 is SVGIG (reference sequence). This CDR3 is built from 13 residues. V was trimmed by 4 bases and J by 5 bases, leaving 12 bases between them. This CDR3 reads CAWNGGFYQPQHF. The CDR3, as DNA: TGTGCCTGGAACGGGGGGTTTTATCAGCCCCAGCATTTT.

V and J are TRBV19 and TRBJ2-7; 11 nucleotides match TRBD1. The V gene's germline CDR1 is LNHDA and CDR2 SQIVND (reference sequence). Germline trimming cut 6 bases from V and 6 bases from J; bases unmatched to any gene: 1. CDR3 length equals 12 residues. The CDR3, as DNA: TGTGCCAGTAGGGGGACAGGGGGCGAGCAGTACTTC. It yields the protein CASRGTGGEQYF. The full variable domain, its missing parts supplied by reference TRBV19 and TRBJ2-7, is DGGITQSPKYLFRKEGQNVTLSCEQNLNHDAMYWYRQDPGQGLRLIYYSQIVNDFQKGDIAEGYSVSREKKESFPLTVTSAQKNPTAFYLCASRGTGGEQYFGPGTRLTVT.

The J gene is TRBJ1-4, the V gene TRBV6-1; D uncertain. The germline CDR1 and CDR2 sequences are MNHNS and SASEGT. Between the trimmed V and J ends, which lost 3 bases and 4 bases, there was a span of 15 bases. CDR3 length: 16 amino acids. The CDR3 DNA sequence: TGTGCCAGCAGTGACCTCCCGGGAGTGGGTAATGAAAAACTGTTTTTT. Translating it yields CASSDLPGVGNEKLFF.

The chain joins TRBV4-1 to TRBJ2-5; no clear D. The CDR3 extends over 16 amino acids. CDR1 is MGHRA, CDR2 YSYEKL, per germline. Deletions cut 3 bases from V and 4 bases from J, with 18 bases between. The CDR3 reads CASSQTGTHPLETQYF. Written as DNA, the CDR3 is TGCGCCAGCAGCCAGACCGGCACCCACCCATTAGAGACCCAGTACTTC.

The chain is built from TRBV10-3 and TRBJ1-5; 7 nucleotides line up with TRBD1. CDR3 length: 14 residues. The V gene's germline CDR1 is ENHRY and CDR2 SYGVKD. The J segment lost 2 bases and the V segment lost 9 bases, leaving 7 bases of the junction unmatched. Here the CDR3 DNA reads TGTGCCATTAGAGGGGGCGCCGGCAATCAGCCCCAGCATTTT. Translating gives CAIRGGAGNQPQHF.

The chain links TRBV5-1 to TRBJ2-3; the match to TRBD2 covers 10 bases. The V and J ends lost 0 bases and 0 bases, in that order; junction bases with no gene match: 10. The germline CDR1 and CDR2 sequences are SGHRS and YFSETQ. The CDR3 has 19 amino acids. Here the CDR3 DNA reads TGCGCCAGCAGCTTGGCCGAGGGTAGCGGGAGGACTAGCACAGATACGCAGTATTTT. This sequence encodes CASSLAEGSGRTSTDTQYF.

This rearrangement joins TRBV14 to TRBJ2-3, with unresolved D. The CDR3 loop spans 13 amino acids. V was shortened by 2 bases and J by 6 bases, with 9 bases between the two germline ends. Germline assignment: CDR1 SGHDN and CDR2 FVKESK. The DNA of the CDR3 is TGTGCCAGCAGCCAAATGGGTGGGGATACGCAGTATTTT. Residues: CASSQMGGDTQYF.

To note about this clone: This CDR3 is also generated by other DNA sequences in the sample. The rearrangement links TRBV7-2 to TRBJ2-1; no clear D. V dropped 1 base and J dropped 1 base, with 8 bases sitting between them. Germline V gives CDR1 SGHTA, CDR2 FQGNSA. The CDR3 spans 15 residues. The CDR3 bases are TGTGCCAGCAGCTTAGATGGCTTATCCTACAATGAGCAGTTCTTC. Its protein product is CASSLDGLSYNEQFF.

CDR3 in DNA: TGTGCCAGCAGCCCCGGGACACCCAATGAGCAGTTCTTC. As protein: CASSPGTPNEQFF. J is TRBJ2-1 and V is TRBV7-3, with D maybe TRBD1 (6 bases). The CDR3 covers 13 residues. The V gene's germline CDR1 is SGHTA and CDR2 FQGTGA. Trimming pared 5 bases from V and 6 bases from J, leaving 11 bases between.

The gene calls are TRBV19 and TRBJ2-6, with D perhaps given as TRBD1 or TRBD2 (5 bases each). The V end was cut by 7 bases, the J end by 2 bases, with 9 bases between. Germline CDR1 reads LNHDA; CDR2 reads SQIVND (reference sequence). The CDR3 consists of 14 residues. The CDR3 spells CASNEGTGANVLTF. The CDR3 DNA sequence: TGTGCCAGTAACGAGGGGACTGGGGCCAACGTCCTGACTTTC.

Only one count was recorded for this clone. The V gene is TRBV7-9, the J gene TRBJ2-7; possibly TRBD1 for D (6 bases). This CDR3 is 14 amino acids long. CDR1 SEHNR and CDR2 FQNEAQ come from the germline V gene (reference sequence). V was cut by 5 bases and J by 7 bases, with 18 bases left in between. CDR3 in amino acids: CASSPLGAVAEQYF. The CDR3 nucleotides read TGTGCCAGCAGCCCCCTGGGGGCGGTGGCGGAGCAGTACTTC.

J is TRBJ2-7 and V is TRBV5-1; 9 bases line up with TRBD2. Trimming removed 0 bases from V and 7 bases from J; junction bases left unmatched: 8. This CDR3 spans 15 amino acids. Germline values: CDR1 SGHRS, CDR2 YFSETQ. Here the CDR3 DNA reads TGCGCCAGCAGCTTGGCCACGCGGGGGGGCGGTGAGCAGTACTTC. Its protein product is CASSLATRGGGEQYF.

This chain links TRBV7-6 with TRBJ1-4, with D perhaps matching TRBD1 (5 bases). Germline V CDR1 and CDR2: SGHVS, FNYEAQ. The CDR3 spans 15 residues. V gave up 5 bases and J gave up 8 bases, with 18 bases separating them. This CDR3 is CASSLRGRGGEKLFF. As DNA, the CDR3 is TGTGCCAGCAGCCTACGGGGTAGGGGAGGAGAAAAACTGTTTTTT.

This chain uses TRBV7-6 with TRBJ2-5; D gene ambiguous. V gave up 4 bases and J gave up 5 bases, with 8 bases separating them. There are 12 residues in the CDR3. Germline CDR1 and CDR2: SGHVS and FNYEAQ. This chain's CDR3 is CASSYFGETQYF. The CDR3 DNA sequence: TGTGCCAGCAGCTACTTCGGGGAGACCCAGTACTTC. Full variable domain (outside the CDR3, taken from reference TRBV7-6 and TRBJ2-5): GAGVSQSPRYKVTKRGQDVALRCDPISGHVSLYWYRQALGQGPEFLTYFNYEAQQDKSGLPNDRFSAERPEGSISTLTIQRTEQRDSAMYRCASSYFGETQYFGPGTRLLVL.

This sequence joins TRBV27 and TRBJ2-1; D is perhaps TRBD2 (6 bases). Germline V gene sequence: CDR1 MNHEY, CDR2 SMNVEV (reference sequence). V lost 0 bases and J lost 5, with 11 bases in between. This CDR3 comprises 15 residues. The CDR3 reads CASSLSYWGDNEQFF. CDR3 nucleotides: TGTGCCAGCAGTTTATCTTACTGGGGGGACAATGAGCAGTTCTTC.

The genes are TRBV19 and TRBJ2-1; 7 bases line up with TRBD1. V lost 5 bases and J lost 9; bases outside the gene matches: 4. CDR1 LNHDA and CDR2 SQIVND come from the germline V gene (reference sequence). The CDR3 spans 12 residues. CDR3 protein: CASSLQGIEQFF. The CDR3 region has the DNA TGTGCCAGTAGTCTACAGGGGATTGAGCAGTTCTTC.

As for this clone: Different DNA sequences within this sample yield the same CDR3. The chain carries TRBV5-4 and TRBJ2-7; 8 bases align to TRBD2. CDR1 and CDR2 from the germline V gene are SGHNT and YYREEE (reference sequence). After removal of 3 bases from V and 3 bases from J, the junction contained 5 bases not matched to a gene. The CDR3 consists of 14 residues. DNA of the CDR3: TGTGCCAGCAGCTCCCAGGGGACTAGCTACGAGCAGTACTTC. Protein sequence: CASSSQGTSYEQYF.

V usage is TRBV10-2 and J usage is TRBJ1-2; 7 nucleotides match TRBD1. Germline trimming cut 1 base from V and 2 bases from J; bases unmatched to any gene: 10. Germline CDR1 and CDR2: WSHSY and SAAADI. This CDR3 region has 17 residues. This CDR3 is CASSEWSGGQRNYGYTF. Written as DNA, the CDR3 is TGCGCCAGCAGTGAGTGGTCCGGGGGACAGCGAAACTATGGCTACACCTTC.

The V and J genes are TRBV7-2 and TRBJ1-5; D possibly corresponds to TRBD1 (5 bases). The CDR3 is made up of 16 amino acids. V dropped 0 bases and J dropped 7 bases, with 16 bases sitting between them. From germline, CDR1 is SGHTA and CDR2 FQGNSA. The CDR3 sequence is CASSLASGRASQPQHF. The CDR3 region has the DNA TGTGCCAGCAGCTTAGCTTCTGGCAGGGCGAGCCAGCCCCAGCATTTT.

On this clone: The sample has other DNA sequences that encode this CDR3 too. This sequence joins TRBV7-2 and TRBJ1-3; possible D gene TRBD1, 5 bases. The V gene's germline CDR1 is SGHTA and CDR2 FQGNSA. Trimming shortened V by 5 bases and J by 0 bases, and 11 bases separated the two germline ends. The CDR3 is 15 amino acids. The CDR3 DNA follows: TGTGCCAGCAGCCCCACAGGAACCTCTGGAAACACCATATATTTT. Its protein product is CASSPTGTSGNTIYF.

This chain connects TRBV7-2 to TRBJ2-2; D possibly matches TRBD1 or TRBD2 (5 bases each). The CDR3 has 15 residues. Germline lookup yields CDR1 SGHTA and CDR2 FQGNSA. With 5 bases removed from V and 4 bases from J, the gap between germline ends came to 14 bases. DNA of the CDR3: TGTGCCAGCAGCCACGAGGGGCCCCGCACCGGGGAGCTGTTTTTT. Translated, it gives CASSHEGPRTGELFF.

The chain is built from TRBV6-1 and TRBJ2-5; D gene unclear. Germline values: CDR1 MNHNS, CDR2 SASEGT. V was clipped by 5 bases and J by 5 bases, with 12 bases between them. The length of the CDR3 is 13 residues. The CDR3 DNA reads TGTGCCAGCAGTTCACAGCCCCGGGAGACCCAGTACTTC. It codes for CASSSQPRETQYF.

The V call is TRBV6-1, the J call TRBJ2-5, with TRBD2 as a possible D gene (6 bases). This CDR3 has 14 residues. The V end was cut by 8 bases, the J end by 2 bases, with 15 bases between. Germline V lookup: CDR1 MNHNS, CDR2 SASEGT. CDR3 coding DNA: TGTGCCAGCTCCACGTGGGGGACTCAAGAGACCCAGTACTTC. Translation: CASSTWGTQETQYF.

CDR3: CASSFGGTGWAGELFF. In DNA, the CDR3 is TGCGCCAGCAGCTTTGGAGGGACAGGGTGGGCCGGGGAGCTGTTTTTT. The V gene is TRBV5-1, the J gene TRBJ2-2; TRBD1 agrees at 9 bases. CDR3 length: 16 amino acids. CDR1 is SGHRS, CDR2 YFSETQ, per germline. J was trimmed by 6 bases and V by 2 bases; bases with no gene match: 8. Supplemented by reference TRBV5-1 and TRBJ2-2, the full variable domain reads KAGVTQTPRYLIKTRGQQVTLSCSPISGHRSVSWYQQTPGQGLQFLFEYFSETQRNKGNFPGRFSGRQFSNSRSEMNVSTLELGDSALYLCASSFGGTGWAGELFFGEGSRLTVL.

The chain combines TRBV6-5 with TRBJ1-1; D unclear. The CDR3 covers 15 residues. The germline gives CDR1 MNHEY, CDR2 SVGAGI. Trimming took 6 bases from V and 0 from J, leaving 14 bases between them. DNA of the CDR3: TGTGCCAGCAGATCCCCCCGGCAATTGAACACTGAAGCTTTCTTT. Translation gives CASRSPRQLNTEAFF.